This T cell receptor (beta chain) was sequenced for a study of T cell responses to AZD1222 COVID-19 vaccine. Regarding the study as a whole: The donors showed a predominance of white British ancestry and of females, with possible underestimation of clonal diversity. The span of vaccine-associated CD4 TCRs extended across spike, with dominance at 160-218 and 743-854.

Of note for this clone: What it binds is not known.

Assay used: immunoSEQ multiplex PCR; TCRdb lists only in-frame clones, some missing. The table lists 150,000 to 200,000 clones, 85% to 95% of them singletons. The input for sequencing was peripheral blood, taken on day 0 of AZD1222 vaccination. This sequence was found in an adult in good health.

The CDR3 loop is CASSLAGGRYEQYF. The CDR3 nucleotides read TGTGCCAGCAGTCTAGCGGGGGGAAGGTACGAGCAGTACTTC. The chain couples TRBV6-2 or TRBV6-3 to TRBJ2-7; 11 bases fit TRBD2. The ends lost 5 bases at V and 4 bases at J; junction bases unmatched: 4. In germline, CDR1 is MNHEY, CDR2 SVGEGT. The CDR3 extends over 14 amino acids.